The present TCR beta chain was sequenced within a study of T cells in Graves' hyperthyroidism and ophthalmopathy (dated by TCRdb to about 2019). In terms of the full investigation: Peripheral blood samples were taken at initial diagnosis, before any treatment was given. A discovery cohort of about a hundred patients, about 40 with Graves' ophthalmopathy and roughly 59 with stable Graves' hyperthyroidism, was used to find distinguishing TCR V-J signatures. Prospective prediction of ophthalmopathy was tested in an independent validation cohort consisting of about 19 hyperthyroidism patients and some 17 patients who later progressed to ophthalmopathy. The 95 to 100 discovery patients were divided at random into training and test sets in a 7:3 ratio. In more than five Graves' hyperthyroidism patients, the study also compared T-cell repertoires from thyroid tissue with T-cell repertoires from blood. After blood sampling, hyperthyroidism patients were treated with methimazole at a starting dose of 30 mg daily, and ophthalmopathy patients were treated with high-dose intravenous methylprednisolone. The paper describes TCR Vbeta CDR3 sequencing of 140 or so peripheral blood samples, made up of some 42 ophthalmopathy patients, 70 to 75 hyperthyroidism patients and roughly 17 progressor patients.

Hyperthyroidism patients were newly diagnosed, with disease duration under 2 months, and aged 18 to 65 years. Any patient with an uncontrolled infection, another autoimmune disease, pregnancy or lactation was excluded. Diagnoses relied on clinical symptoms, serum thyroxine and TRAb, thyroid ultrasound and orbital computed tomography. Blood from progressor patients was collected at the time of first diagnosis with hyperthyroidism, before any ophthalmopathy symptoms had appeared. PBMCs were separated from approximately 9.9 ml of fresh peripheral blood using Ficoll-Paque density gradient centrifugation. Patients classed as progressors first received a Graves' hyperthyroidism diagnosis and then went on to develop ophthalmopathy during follow-up. Total RNA was extracted using Trizol reagent, and RNA quality was assessed on an Agilent 2100 Bioanalyzer. About this clonotype itself: Its antigen remains undetermined. Per-nucleotide qualities are absent, and no much larger clonotype sits a single base away.

From its cysteine to its phenylalanine, the CDR3 spans 14 amino acids. Only the CDR3 part of the read is kept: 42 bases, read in frame from the first base. V is trimmed back by 5 bases and J by 1 base, and the junction contains 2 bases that no gene match accounts for. In the germline V gene (reference sequence), CDR1 corresponds to SEHNR and CDR2 to FQNEAQ. TCR beta CDR3 regions were amplified from RNA transcripts. For the first round of RT-PCR on the TCR CDR3, the HTBI primer set was used together with the Qiagen OneStep RT-PCR kit. Libraries were constructed in a second round of multiplex PCR, after which size selection and purification were performed. Libraries were sequenced paired-end with 100 bp reads on an Illumina HiSeq2000. The study's own analysis went as follows. SOAPnuke was used to process the raw data, with reads discarded if the reads contained adapters or uncalled bases, had a mean Phred below 15, or lacked an exact constant-primer or identifier match. High-quality paired reads were merged using COPE v1.2.5, and each unique nucleotide sequence was defined as a clonotype. MiTCR v1.1 was used to align the clonotypes against IMGT TRBV, TRBD and TRBJ reference segments. The analysis included only V-J combinations with a frequency above 0.0001, which together covered 99% to 99.2% of the repertoires. A TCS score was defined as the ratio between F50 (clonal expansion) and ExV (chaos), using BLOSUM62-based TCRdist between CDR3 peptides within each V-J. Welch's t-statistics and random forest reduced 450 to 600 V-J features to 13, which were used in a naive Bayes classifier (R e1071). The public sequencing data were trimmed at Q25 with fastp and processed into clonotypes with MiXCR by TCRdb, which kept only in-frame beta chains. Under each unique CDR3 protein, matching rows form one entry showing the most common genes and DNA. The V and J calls shown here were made by TCRdb, not taken from the authors' results. The sample records under 350,000 distinct CDR3 sequences, 20% to 25% of which are singletons. The ten largest make up over 25% of the sample.

General findings and caveats noted by the study authors: A 13 V-J signature model separated ophthalmopathy from stable hyperthyroidism, with 87.88% sensitivity and approximately 81% specificity in cross-validation and 80%/75% in testing. Most expanded thyroid clonotypes (frequency above 0.001) were also detected in blood, a finding suggesting that blood repertoires may reflect thyroid immune responses. In validation, the model predicted progression to ophthalmopathy with just under 71% sensitivity and around 72% specificity, a median of about six months before onset. Sample size was not statistically predetermined, and blinding of investigators to group allocation was not performed.

The chain uses TRBV7-9 and TRBJ1-2; TRBD1 lines up with 9 middle nucleotides. Sequencing was carried out using blood. The receptor was derived from a man aged 35 to 55 with Graves' hyperthyroidism that later progressed to Graves' ophthalmopathy. The encoded CDR3 is CASSGQGFNYGYTF. The DNA reads as follows: TGTGCCAGCAGCGGACAGGGGTTTAACTATGGCTACACCTTC.